A single sample is the source of the 21 T cell receptor beta chains below, sequenced in a study of identical twins. Via MiXCR, TCRdb re-called the 5' RACE reads, giving one row per CDR3 protein. The table shows about 340,000 distinct CDR3 sequences, with 9% to 15% occurring only once. In addition, the sample was reused for a study of yellow fever vaccine responses in identical twins.

Sequenced sample: CD8+ T cells sorted from blood. The source of these receptors is a woman aged 18-29 years in good health.

Only a few counts were recorded for this clonotype. The V gene is TRBV12-3 or TRBV12-4, the J gene TRBJ2-1, with D perhaps given as TRBD1 or TRBD2 (5 bases each). The CDR3 has 12 residues. V dropped 5 bases and J dropped 8 bases, with 10 bases sitting between them. CDR3 nucleotides: TGTGCCAGCAGTCCGGTGGGGGATGAGCAGTTCTTC. Translated: CASSPVGDEQFF.

The CDR3 is CASSASGNQPQHF. Written as DNA, the CDR3 is TGTGCCAGCAGTGCTTCGGGAAATCAGCCCCAGCATTTT. The chain links TRBV2 to TRBJ1-5, with unresolved D. V lost 4 bases, J lost 4 bases, and 8 bases lay in between. Germline assignment: CDR1 SNHLY and CDR2 FYNNEI. The CDR3 sequence is 13 residues long. The complete variable domain, with remaining parts taken from reference TRBV2 and TRBJ1-5, reads EPEVTQTPSHQVTQMGQEVILRCVPISNHLYFYWYRQILGQKVEFLVSFYNNEISEKSEIFDDQFSVERPDGSNFTLKIRSTKLEDSAMYFCASSASGNQPQHFGDGTRLSIL.

This clonotype was seen a handful of times. This rearrangement joins TRBV27 to TRBJ2-2; D call uncertain. Per the germline V gene, CDR1 is MNHEY and CDR2 is SMNVEV (reference sequence). The CDR3 loop spans 16 amino acids. Trimming left V 5 bases short and J 5 bases short, with 18 bases between. The CDR3 sequence: CASSALRAAGTGELFF. DNA for the CDR3: TGTGCCAGCAGTGCCCTCCGGGCGGCAGGAACCGGGGAGCTGTTTTTT.

This clonotype was counted at least ten times. V and J are TRBV12-3 or TRBV12-4 and TRBJ2-7, with 11 bases fitting TRBD2. Losses at the gene ends were 6 bases for V and 3 bases for J; bases not matched to a gene: 4. The CDR3 spans 14 residues. Here the CDR3 reads CASRLGTSGYEQYF. CDR3 nucleotide sequence: TGTGCCAGCAGGTTGGGGACTAGCGGCTACGAGCAGTACTTC.

The rearrangement uses TRBV11-2 and TRBJ2-1; 10 bases align to TRBD2. The CDR3 runs to 13 residues. The junction had 9 bases not matched to a gene; V was cut back by 5 bases and J by 14 bases. CDR1 and CDR2 (germline): SGHAT, FQNNGV. CDR3 in amino acids: CASSPPSGRRKFF. Written as DNA, the CDR3 is TGTGCCAGCAGCCCTCCTAGCGGGAGACGTAAGTTCTTC.

The CDR3 coding sequence is TGTGCCAGCAGCTTAGCCCCACGCCTAGGGACTAGCTCTATTAGGTCTGGGGCCAACGTCCTGACTTTC. Translated, it gives CASSLAPRLGTSSIRSGANVLTF. This chain joins TRBV11-1 and TRBJ2-6; 9 bases map to TRBD2. The CDR3 totals 23 residues. From germline, CDR1 is SGHAT and CDR2 FQDESV (reference sequence). V was pared by 0 bases and J by 1 base, with 19 bases of the junction left unmatched. Supplemented by reference TRBV11-1 and TRBJ2-6, the full variable domain reads EAEVAQSPRYKITEKSQAVAFWCDPISGHATLYWYRQILGQGPELLVQFQDESVVDDSQLPKDRFSAERLKGVDSTLKIQPAELGDSAMYLCASSLAPRLGTSSIRSGANVLTFGAGSRLTVL.

This clonotype was recorded a few times. This chain uses TRBV28 with TRBJ2-7; no clear D. Germline assignment: CDR1 MDHEN and CDR2 SYDVKM. Trimming pared 2 bases from V and 3 bases from J, leaving 8 bases between. The CDR3 runs 13 residues. CDR3 nucleotides: TGTGCCAGCAGTTTAGGGTATGACTACGAGCAGTACTTC. Translation: CASSLGYDYEQYF.

This clonotype was seen more than once but under ten times. The V gene is TRBV7-3, the J gene TRBJ2-1; D remains ambiguous. The CDR3 is 12 residues long. V gave up 4 bases and J gave up 7 bases, with 8 bases separating them. Germline CDR1 is SGHTA and CDR2 is FQGTGA. CDR3: CASSSDWNEQFF. The DNA of the CDR3 is TGTGCCAGCAGCTCGGATTGGAATGAGCAGTTCTTC.

This clonotype was observed a handful of times. The chain uses TRBV12-5 and TRBJ2-3; 10 bases fit TRBD2. Germline CDR1 reads LGHNT; CDR2 reads FRNRAP. The CDR3 consists of 17 residues. The V and J ends lost 3 bases and 2 bases, in that order; junction bases with no gene match: 8. This CDR3 reads CASGFPPLAGATDTQYF. Written as DNA, the CDR3 is TGTGCTAGTGGTTTCCCGCCCCTAGCGGGAGCCACAGATACGCAGTATTTT.

V and J are TRBV12-3 or TRBV12-4 and TRBJ1-2; 7 bases are shared with TRBD1. The J segment lost 5 bases and the V segment lost 3 bases, leaving 9 bases of the junction unmatched. The CDR3 loop spans 15 amino acids. The CDR3 loop is CASSFVQGQPYGYTF. CDR3 nucleotide sequence: TGTGCCAGCAGTTTCGTCCAGGGACAGCCTTATGGCTACACCTTC.

V gene TRBV15 combines with J gene TRBJ2-7, with TRBD2 identical over 9 bases. The germline V gene encodes CDR1 LNHNV and CDR2 YYDKDF (reference sequence). The CDR3 totals 15 residues. Losses at the gene ends were 0 bases for V and 6 bases for J; bases not matched to a gene: 6. The CDR3: CATSRDGSGSAEQYF. Here the CDR3 DNA reads TGTGCCACCAGCAGAGACGGTAGCGGGAGTGCCGAGCAGTACTTC.

This clonotype showed up many times. The CDR3 DNA follows: TGTGCCAGCAGTTTATCCCCCCGCCAGACCCCGCAGTATTTT. It translates to CASSLSPRQTPQYF. V gene TRBV28 combines with J gene TRBJ2-3, with D unresolved. V was cut by 1 base and J by 10 bases, with 15 bases left in between. Germline CDR1 MDHEN, CDR2 SYDVKM. This CDR3 comprises 14 residues.

The CDR3 is CASSEVRSEQYF. As DNA, the CDR3 is TGTGCCAGCAGTGAAGTTCGCTCCGAGCAGTACTTC. The rearrangement uses TRBV6-1 and TRBJ2-7; D not certain. The CDR3 totals 12 residues. Deletions cut 1 base from V and 6 bases from J, with 7 bases between. Germline values: CDR1 MNHNS, CDR2 SASEGT.

In its sample, this clonotype was seen many times. This sequence joins TRBV4-1 and TRBJ2-1; D remains ambiguous. V was clipped by 4 bases and J by 8 bases, with 9 bases between them. Germline V lookup: CDR1 MGHRA, CDR2 YSYEKL. CDR3 length: 12 residues. CDR3: CASSLAGHEQFF. CDR3 coding DNA: TGCGCCAGCAGCCTAGCCGGGCATGAGCAGTTCTTC.

The V call is TRBV4-1, the J call TRBJ1-2, with TRBD1 as a possible D gene (6 bases). The CDR3 extends over 18 amino acids. Germline loops: CDR1 MGHRA, CDR2 YSYEKL. The V gene lost 0 bases and the J gene lost 1 base, with 18 bases spanning the gap. The CDR3 spells CASSQEHRERGLNYGYTF. CDR3 nucleotide sequence: TGCGCCAGCAGCCAAGAACACAGGGAGCGGGGCCTTAACTATGGCTACACCTTC.

This clonotype was counted only a few times. This chain links TRBV20-1 with TRBJ2-3; D perhaps matches TRBD1 (5 bases). Between the trimmed V and J ends, which lost 0 bases and 1 base, there was a span of 17 bases. Germline values: CDR1 DFQATT, CDR2 SNEGSKA (reference sequence). The CDR3 totals 17 residues. CDR3 sequence (DNA): TGCAGTGCTAGAGATGGTGACAGCCATACCGGCACAGATACGCAGTATTTT. Translated, it gives CSARDGDSHTGTDTQYF.

This clonotype was counted between two and nine times. The V gene is TRBV27, the J gene TRBJ2-7, with 10 positions matching TRBD2. Unmatched junction bases numbered 2, after V lost 0 bases and J lost 0 bases. Germline assignment: CDR1 MNHEY and CDR2 SMNVEV (reference sequence). The CDR3 extends over 16 amino acids. The CDR3 sequence: CASSLSGLARSYEQYF. CDR3 sequence (DNA): TGTGCCAGCAGTTTATCGGGACTAGCGCGCTCCTACGAGCAGTACTTC.

This clonotype has only a few counts. This sequence joins TRBV15 and TRBJ2-3, with 7 bases that match TRBD2. There are 14 residues in the CDR3. Per germline, CDR1 LNHNV and CDR2 YYDKDF (reference sequence). V gave up 3 bases and J gave up 6 bases; unmatched junction bases: 6. In nucleotides, the CDR3 is TGTGCCACCAGCAGGGGGGGGGAAGTGGATACGCAGTATTTT. This encodes CATSRGGEVDTQYF.

This clonotype was counted between two and nine times. The J gene is TRBJ2-3, the V gene TRBV11-2; a weak D match, TRBD1 (7 bases). Trimming took 2 bases from V and 6 from J, leaving 12 bases between them. Per the germline V gene, CDR1 is SGHAT and CDR2 is FQNNGV. This CDR3 spans 14 amino acids. Written as DNA, the CDR3 is TGTGCCAGCAGCTTATTCCCAGGGGGGGATACGCAGTATTTT. Its translation is CASSLFPGGDTQYF.

This chain connects TRBV3-1 to TRBJ2-5; D is undetermined. Between the trimmed V and J ends, which lost 1 base and 5 bases, there was a span of 17 bases. Germline assignment: CDR1 LGHDT and CDR2 YNNKEL (reference sequence). CDR3 length equals 16 residues. CDR3 amino acids: CASSQGAVQEGETQYF. The CDR3 nucleotides are TGTGCCAGCAGCCAAGGAGCAGTGCAAGAAGGGGAGACCCAGTACTTC.

The chain joins TRBV24-1 to TRBJ2-1; 10 bases are a match to TRBD2. Germline V gene lookup returns CDR1 KGHDR and CDR2 SFDVKD. The CDR3 extends over 19 amino acids. V lost 0 bases, J lost 7 bases, and 14 bases stayed unmatched. The CDR3 DNA reads as TGTGCCACCAGTGATTTGGTCAGGGGGAGGGCTAGCGGGAGAAATGAGCAGTTCTTC. It codes for CATSDLVRGRASGRNEQFF.